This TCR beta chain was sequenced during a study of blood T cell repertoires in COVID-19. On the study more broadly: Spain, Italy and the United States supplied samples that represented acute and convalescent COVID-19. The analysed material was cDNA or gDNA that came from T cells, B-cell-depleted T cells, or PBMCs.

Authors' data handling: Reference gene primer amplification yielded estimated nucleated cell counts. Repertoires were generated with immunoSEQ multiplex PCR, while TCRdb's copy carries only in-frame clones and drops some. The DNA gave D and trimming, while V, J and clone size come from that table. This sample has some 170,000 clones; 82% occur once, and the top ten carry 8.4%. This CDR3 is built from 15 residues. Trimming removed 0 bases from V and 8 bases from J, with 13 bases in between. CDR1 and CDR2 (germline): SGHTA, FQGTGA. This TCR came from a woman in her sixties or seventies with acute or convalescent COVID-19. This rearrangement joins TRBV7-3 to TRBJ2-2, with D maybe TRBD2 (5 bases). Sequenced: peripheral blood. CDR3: CASSLTVWESGELFF. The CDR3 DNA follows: TGTGCCAGCAGCTTAACGGTCTGGGAGTCTGGGGAGCTGTTTTTT.